This T cell receptor beta chain was profiled in a study of T-cell reconstitution after alpha-beta-depleted transplantation in children. Findings and caveats of the study: T-cell counts and diversity at one year following transplant were attributed mainly to newly produced T cells. Expanded graft clones numbering several hundred reportedly gave rise to alpha-beta T cells about two months after transplant.

Comments on this clonotype: The antigen is undetermined.

Unique molecular identifiers tagged the TCRbeta library. One entry per CDR3 protein, called by TCRdb with MiXCR from the PCR reads. Among 400,000 to 450,000 distinct CDR3 sequences listed, over 40% were seen once. The CDR3 length is 16 residues. Losses at the gene ends were 5 bases for V and 0 bases for J; bases not matched to a gene: 7. Germline loops: CDR1 LNHDA, CDR2 SQIVND (reference sequence). This TCR was sampled from a girl aged 2-10 years with aplastic anemia, due to receive a stem cell transplant. This material consisted of PBMCs, taken before TCRalphabeta/CD19-depleted stem cell transplant. The V and J genes are TRBV19 and TRBJ1-5; TRBD1 aligns across 7 bases. CDR3 DNA sequence: TGTGCCAGTAGTTCAGGGACAGCTTATAGCAATCAGCCCCAGCATTTT. This translates into CASSSGTAYSNQPQHF. Based on the CDR3 plus reference TRBV19 and TRBJ1-5, the full variable domain is DGGITQSPKYLFRKEGQNVTLSCEQNLNHDAMYWYRQDPGQGLRLIYYSQIVNDFQKGDIAEGYSVSREKKESFPLTVTSAQKNPTAFYLCASSSGTAYSNQPQHFGDGTRLSIL.